Presented here are 4 T cell receptor beta chains from one specimen sequenced in a study of CD4 and CD8 cells across lung adenocarcinoma regions. TCRdb ran MiXCR on the PCR reads and lists one entry per CDR3 protein. The sample contains approximately 12,000 distinct CDR3 sequences, around 61% of which appear only once. The sequencing sample was made of CD8+ T cells from the margin of a lung tumor. These receptors were collected from a female donor with lung adenocarcinoma. The CD4 and CD8 labels of this study may be unreliable.

This chain connects TRBV12-3 or TRBV12-4 to TRBJ2-1, with 8 bases matching TRBD1. TRBJ2-7 explains the end of the DNA better; the J call may be wrong. This CDR3 is 14 amino acids long. CDR3 coding DNA: TGTGCCAGCAGTTCTCGACAGGGGTGGTACGAGCAGTACTTC. This gives the protein CASSSRQGWYEQYF.

The CDR3 is CASSASGHRAKNTQYF. For the CDR3, the DNA is TGTGCCAGCAGTGCTAGCGGGCACCGAGCCAAAAATACGCAGTACTTC. V usage is TRBV6-1 and J usage is TRBJ2-3; 8 nucleotides line up with TRBD2. TRBJ2-7 matches the DNA end more closely, so the J call is doubtful. From germline, CDR1 is MNHNS and CDR2 SASEGT. CDR3 size: 16 residues.

This clonotype has more than one count but fewer than ten. The chain joins TRBV27 to TRBJ2-3; D remains ambiguous. There are 14 residues in the CDR3. The V end was cut by 8 bases, the J end by 1 base, with 13 bases between. Germline lookup yields CDR1 MNHEY and CDR2 SMNVEV (reference sequence). This CDR3 is CASGRGQGTDTQYF. The CDR3 DNA reads TGTGCCAGCGGGCGAGGTCAGGGCACAGATACGCAGTATTTT.

The chain carries TRBV6-5 and TRBJ2-5; TRBD1 is a possible D gene (8 bases). The DNA end lines up better with TRBJ2-1; the J call may be wrong. Germline V gives CDR1 MNHEY, CDR2 SVGAGI. This CDR3 has 15 amino acids. CDR3 coding DNA: TGTGCCAGCAGTTACAATACAGGGGGGGACAATGAGCAGTTCTTC. This gives the protein CASSYNTGGDNEQFF.